A single TCR beta chain is shown here with its context. Mismatch with germline at one junction end may stem from a read error. The sample comes from a study of blood T cell repertoires in COVID-19. CDR3 length: 10 residues. The V gene's germline CDR1 is DFQATT and CDR2 SNEGSKA (reference sequence). In the source study's methods: The authors estimated nucleated cell counts from reference gene primer amplification. This table comes from immunoSEQ multiplex PCR, and its TCRdb copy is limited to in-frame clones, with some not included. D and trimming were read from the DNA, whereas the V and J calls and clone size are those reported in that table. The data contain approximately 140,000 clones, about 83% of them singletons.

The chain employs TRBV20-1 and TRBJ2-1; D possibly corresponds to TRBD2 (5 bases). This receptor was taken from a man between 25 and 39 years old with COVID-19, enrolled during active disease. The sample comprised peripheral blood. The DNA for the CDR3 is TGCAGTGCTACGATGCAACTAGGTCTCTTC. Residues: CSATMQLGLF.